This note documents a single T cell receptor (beta chain) sequence. The entry originates in a study of control samples from healthy donors and cancer patients. Profiling relied on immunoSEQ multiplex PCR, and the TCRdb table lists in-frame clones only, not all of them. This table has about 120,000 clones, about 93% appearing once. There are 11 residues in the CDR3. Trimming stripped 3 bases from V and 6 bases from J, with 4 bases between. From germline, CDR1 is SGHAT and CDR2 FQNNGV. Sequenced: blood. The origin of this receptor is a man aged 30 to 39 in good health. V and J are TRBV11-2 and TRBJ2-3; D is undetermined. The CDR3 DNA reads TGTGCCAGCAGCTTCTTGGATACGCAGTATTTT. It encodes CASSFLDTQYF.